The rows below give T cell receptor beta chains drawn from one sample of a study of T cells in tumors after PD-1 blockade. Libraries were prepared by immunoSEQ multiplex PCR; TCRdb keeps only in-frame clonotypes and omits some of them. The sample comprises fewer than 35,000 clones, approximately 78% of which are singletons, and 38% rests with the top ten. The material sequenced was PBMCs, taken before anti-PD-1 treatment. The receptors come from a human donor with basal cell carcinoma. The CDR3 runs from the conserved cysteine through the conserved F or W. Each record gives: clone size, V gene, D gene, J gene, CDR3 protein, CDR3 DNA. The D gene is left open where the match is weak. Not all rows give a size; the values are once, few, many and, for expanded clones, a class.

abundance: -
v_gene: TRBV30
d_gene: -
j_gene: TRBJ1-2
CDR3aa: CAWTRGGAFGDTF
CDR3nt: TGTGCCTGGACGCGGGGGGGAGCATTCGGGGACACCTTC

abundance: -
v_gene: TRBV5-1
d_gene: TRBD2
j_gene: TRBJ2-3
CDR3aa: CASSTSGGRDTQYF
CDR3nt: TGCGCCAGCAGCACTAGCGGGGGGAGGGATACGCAGTATTTT

abundance: few
v_gene: TRBV2
d_gene: TRBD1
j_gene: TRBJ1-2
CDR3aa: CASSERQGVSEGYTF
CDR3nt: TGTGCCAGCAGTGAAAGACAGGGGGTTAGTGAGGGCTACACCTTC

abundance: -
v_gene: TRBV18
d_gene: TRBD2
j_gene: TRBJ2-1
CDR3aa: CASSPAGLGNEQFF
CDR3nt: TGTGCCAGCTCACCTGCCGGACTAGGGAATGAGCAGTTCTTC

abundance: -
v_gene: TRBV4-3
d_gene: -
j_gene: TRBJ2-3
CDR3aa: CASSQAKLRGADTQYF
CDR3nt: TGCGCCAGCAGCCAAGCTAAGCTTAGAGGAGCAGATACGCAGTATTTT

abundance: few
v_gene: TRBV7-9
d_gene: -
j_gene: TRBJ2-1
CDR3aa: CASSYGIGDEQFF
CDR3nt: TGTGCCAGCAGCTACGGAATCGGCGATGAGCAGTTCTTC

abundance: -
v_gene: TRBV24-1
d_gene: -
j_gene: TRBJ1-1
CDR3aa: CATSQGTIQRGHHF
CDR3nt: TGTGCCACCAGTCAAGGGACCATCCAACGGGGACACCACTTT

abundance: few
v_gene: TRBV16
d_gene: -
j_gene: TRBJ1-1
CDR3aa: CASSQTVNTEAFF
CDR3nt: TGTGCCAGCAGCCAAACAGTGAACACTGAAGCTTTCTTT

abundance: -
v_gene: TRBV9
d_gene: TRBD1
j_gene: TRBJ2-3
CDR3aa: CASSAQGARTDTQYF
CDR3nt: TGTGCCAGCAGCGCACAGGGGGCGCGAACAGATACGCAGTATTTT

abundance: -
v_gene: TRBV7-2
d_gene: TRBD2
j_gene: TRBJ2-2
CDR3aa: CASSAPGRGGRDGELFF
CDR3nt: TGTGCCAGCAGCGCCCCCGGGCGGGGGGGCCGGGACGGGGAGCTGTTTTTT

abundance: -
v_gene: TRBV7-2
d_gene: -
j_gene: TRBJ1-5
CDR3aa: CASSLRDSSNQPQHF
CDR3nt: TGTGCCAGCAGCTTGCGGGATTCGAGCAATCAGCCCCAGCATTTT

abundance: -
v_gene: TRBV5-6
d_gene: TRBD1
j_gene: TRBJ1-3
CDR3aa: CASSLAGTGEANTIYF
CDR3nt: TGTGCCAGCAGCTTGGCCGGGACAGGGGAGGCGAACACCATATATTTT

abundance: -
v_gene: TRBV30
d_gene: -
j_gene: TRBJ1-2
CDR3aa: CGVMVSGYTF
CDR3nt: TGTGGGGTAATGGTGTCTGGCTACACCTTC

abundance: -
v_gene: TRBV24-1
d_gene: -
j_gene: TRBJ1-2
CDR3aa: CATHRAGDGYTF
CDR3nt: TGTGCCACCCATCGTGCGGGGGATGGCTACACCTTC

abundance: -
v_gene: TRBV6-5
d_gene: -
j_gene: TRBJ2-7
CDR3aa: CASSYGERAEQYF
CDR3nt: TGTGCCAGCAGTTACGGGGAGCGAGCGGAGCAGTACTTC

abundance: -
v_gene: TRBV14
d_gene: -
j_gene: TRBJ2-5
CDR3aa: CASSQDMGIGGETQYF
CDR3nt: TGTGCCAGCAGCCAAGATATGGGAATCGGGGGAGAGACCCAGTACTTC

abundance: -
v_gene: TRBV2
d_gene: TRBD1
j_gene: TRBJ2-5
CDR3aa: CASAGTGGRETQYF
CDR3nt: TGTGCCAGCGCCGGGACAGGGGGGAGGGAGACCCAGTACTTC

abundance: -
v_gene: TRBV5-1
d_gene: TRBD1
j_gene: TRBJ2-7
CDR3aa: CASSLVPSTTGQGAHEQYF
CDR3nt: TGCGCCAGCAGCTTGGTTCCCTCTACCACGGGACAGGGGGCCCACGAGCAGTACTTC

abundance: -
v_gene: TRBV19
d_gene: TRBD1
j_gene: TRBJ1-5
CDR3aa: CASRPDREGQPQHF
CDR3nt: TGTGCCAGTAGACCGGACAGGGAGGGTCAGCCCCAGCATTTT

abundance: -
v_gene: TRBV29-1
d_gene: TRBD2
j_gene: TRBJ2-1
CDR3aa: CSVEELAGVGTFF
CDR3nt: TGCAGCGTTGAGGAGTTAGCGGGGGTGGGTACGTTCTTC

abundance: -
v_gene: TRBV7-8
d_gene: -
j_gene: TRBJ2-3
CDR3aa: CASSPGGGSTDTQYF
CDR3nt: TGTGCCAGCAGCCCCGGGGGCGGAAGCACAGATACGCAGTATTTT

abundance: -
v_gene: TRBV10-3
d_gene: -
j_gene: TRBJ1-1
CDR3aa: CAISELGSVNTEAFF
CDR3nt: TGTGCCATCAGTGAGTTGGGGAGCGTGAACACTGAAGCTTTCTTT

abundance: -
v_gene: TRBV7-6
d_gene: TRBD1
j_gene: TRBJ2-5
CDR3aa: CASSSGQGETQYF
CDR3nt: TGTGCCAGCAGCTCGGGACAGGGAGAGACCCAGTACTTC

abundance: -
v_gene: TRBV28
d_gene: -
j_gene: TRBJ1-2
CDR3aa: CASNGAGAMNYGYTF
CDR3nt: TGTGCCAGCAATGGGGCAGGGGCGATGAACTATGGCTACACCTTC

abundance: few
v_gene: TRBV5-4
d_gene: -
j_gene: TRBJ2-3
CDR3aa: CASSGDLGASTDTQYF
CDR3nt: TGTGCCAGCAGCGGGGACCTCGGGGCTAGCACAGATACGCAGTATTTT

abundance: -
v_gene: TRBV15
d_gene: -
j_gene: TRBJ2-5
CDR3aa: CATSRDGPETQYF
CDR3nt: TGTGCCACCAGCAGAGATGGACCAGAGACCCAGTACTTC

abundance: few
v_gene: TRBV19
d_gene: -
j_gene: TRBJ2-2
CDR3aa: CASSQQRLNTGELFF
CDR3nt: TGTGCCAGTAGTCAGCAGCGGTTGAACACCGGGGAGCTGTTTTTT

abundance: -
v_gene: TRBV20-1
d_gene: -
j_gene: TRBJ1-5
CDR3aa: CSASLTGLISNQPQHF
CDR3nt: TGCAGTGCTAGTCTAACGGGACTCATTAGCAATCAGCCCCAGCATTTT

abundance: -
v_gene: TRBV10-3
d_gene: -
j_gene: TRBJ1-4
CDR3aa: CAISPGGGEKLFF
CDR3nt: TGTGCCATCTCACCGGGGGGAGGTGAAAAACTGTTTTTT

abundance: -
v_gene: TRBV14
d_gene: TRBD2
j_gene: TRBJ2-5
CDR3aa: CASSQALTSEETQYF
CDR3nt: TGTGCCAGCAGCCAAGCTTTAACTAGCGAAGAGACCCAGTACTTC

abundance: -
v_gene: TRBV7-3
d_gene: -
j_gene: TRBJ1-1
CDR3aa: CASSFGGLVEAFF
CDR3nt: TGTGCCAGCAGCTTTGGTGGGTTGGTTGAAGCTTTCTTT

abundance: -
v_gene: TRBV6-5
d_gene: TRBD1
j_gene: TRBJ2-7
CDR3aa: CASSFAGTGVHEQYF
CDR3nt: TGTGCCAGCAGTTTTGCCGGGACAGGGGTCCACGAGCAGTACTTC

abundance: -
v_gene: TRBV13
d_gene: -
j_gene: TRBJ2-5
CDR3aa: CASSLRMEGLETQYF
CDR3nt: TGTGCCAGCAGCTTAAGGATGGAGGGGCTGGAGACCCAGTACTTC

abundance: -
v_gene: TRBV18
d_gene: TRBD1
j_gene: TRBJ1-5
CDR3aa: CASSPPFVTGGADQPQHF
CDR3nt: TGTGCCAGCTCACCACCTTTCGTAACAGGGGGCGCGGATCAGCCCCAGCATTTT

abundance: -
v_gene: TRBV28
d_gene: TRBD1
j_gene: TRBJ1-5
CDR3aa: CASSLRWDRTGGLNQPQHF
CDR3nt: TGTGCCAGCAGTTTACGCTGGGACAGGACGGGTGGATTAAATCAGCCCCAGCATTTT

abundance: -
v_gene: TRBV7-2
d_gene: -
j_gene: TRBJ2-2
CDR3aa: CASSPQRVEGNGELFF
CDR3nt: TGTGCCAGCAGCCCCCAGCGCGTTGAGGGAAACGGGGAGCTGTTTTTT

abundance: -
v_gene: TRBV27
d_gene: -
j_gene: TRBJ1-1
CDR3aa: CASTTGTKTEAFF
CDR3nt: TGTGCCAGCACCACCGGGACAAAAACTGAAGCTTTCTTT

abundance: few
v_gene: TRBV27
d_gene: TRBD2
j_gene: TRBJ2-1
CDR3aa: CASSWTSLNEQFF
CDR3nt: TGTGCCAGCAGTTGGACTAGTTTAAATGAGCAGTTCTTC

abundance: -
v_gene: TRBV5-1
d_gene: -
j_gene: TRBJ1-4
CDR3aa: CASSLDGGRVEKLFF
CDR3nt: TGCGCCAGCAGCTTGGACGGGGGTAGGGTTGAAAAACTGTTTTTT

abundance: -
v_gene: TRBV6-1
d_gene: -
j_gene: TRBJ2-2
CDR3aa: CASSESTGVSTGELFF
CDR3nt: TGTGCCAGCAGTGAATCGACCGGTGTCAGCACCGGGGAGCTGTTTTTT

abundance: once
v_gene: TRBV28
d_gene: TRBD2
j_gene: TRBJ2-7
CDR3aa: CASSWGLAAYEQYF
CDR3nt: TGTGCCAGCAGTTGGGGACTAGCGGCCTACGAGCAGTACTTC

abundance: -
v_gene: TRBV19
d_gene: -
j_gene: TRBJ1-6
CDR3aa: CASSTGDRSPLHF
CDR3nt: TGTGCCAGTAGTACAGGGGACCGATCACCCCTCCACTTT

abundance: -
v_gene: TRBV7-3
d_gene: -
j_gene: TRBJ2-7
CDR3aa: CASRWDGAYEQYF
CDR3nt: TGTGCCAGCAGGTGGGACGGAGCCTACGAGCAGTACTTC

abundance: -
v_gene: TRBV6-2/TRBV6-3
d_gene: -
j_gene: TRBJ2-1
CDR3aa: CASSYSPGRGSYNEQFF
CDR3nt: TGTGCCAGCAGTTACTCCCCGGGGCGGGGATCCTACAATGAGCAGTTCTTC

abundance: -
v_gene: TRBV6-1
d_gene: -
j_gene: TRBJ2-2
CDR3aa: CASSEVVGQGRGGELFF
CDR3nt: TGTGCCAGCAGTGAAGTGGTTGGGCAGGGGAGAGGCGGGGAGCTGTTTTTT

abundance: -
v_gene: TRBV5-8
d_gene: -
j_gene: TRBJ2-5
CDR3aa: CASSFGDRDGETQYF
CDR3nt: TGTGCCAGCAGCTTCGGGGACCGGGATGGGGAGACCCAGTACTTC

abundance: -
v_gene: TRBV18
d_gene: -
j_gene: TRBJ1-1
CDR3aa: CASSLGDTEAFF
CDR3nt: TGTGCCAGCTCATTGGGGGACACTGAAGCTTTCTTT

abundance: -
v_gene: TRBV4-2
d_gene: -
j_gene: TRBJ2-3
CDR3aa: CASSHLGGGASTDTQYF
CDR3nt: TGTGCCAGCAGCCACCTCGGGGGCGGGGCAAGCACAGATACGCAGTATTTT

abundance: -
v_gene: TRBV5-1
d_gene: TRBD1
j_gene: TRBJ2-2
CDR3aa: CASSLRQGSTGELFF
CDR3nt: TGCGCCAGCAGCCTTCGACAGGGCAGCACCGGGGAGCTGTTTTTT

abundance: -
v_gene: TRBV24-1
d_gene: -
j_gene: TRBJ2-3
CDR3aa: CATRLTQGGTDTQYF
CDR3nt: TGTGCCACCAGACTAACTCAGGGCGGCACAGATACGCAGTATTTT

abundance: -
v_gene: TRBV7-2
d_gene: TRBD2
j_gene: TRBJ2-7
CDR3aa: CASSHSTSGGYEQYF
CDR3nt: TGTGCCAGCAGCCACTCGACTAGCGGGGGCTACGAGCAGTACTTC

abundance: few
v_gene: TRBV7-9
d_gene: TRBD2
j_gene: TRBJ2-1
CDR3aa: CASSSTSTSGGENEQFF
CDR3nt: TGTGCCAGCAGCTCAACCTCGACTAGCGGGGGGGAAAATGAGCAGTTCTTC

abundance: once
v_gene: TRBV24-1
d_gene: -
j_gene: TRBJ2-1
CDR3aa: CATSDSRNSYNEQFF
CDR3nt: TGTGCCACCAGTGATAGCCGTAACTCCTACAATGAGCAGTTCTTC

abundance: once
v_gene: TRBV7-2
d_gene: -
j_gene: TRBJ2-3
CDR3aa: CASSLILGTDTQYF
CDR3nt: TGTGCCAGCAGCTTAATCCTGGGCACAGATACGCAGTATTTT